Listed below are T cell receptor beta chains from one sample, sequenced in a study of T cells after yellow fever vaccination. TCRdb passed the 5' RACE reads through MiXCR, listing each CDR3 protein once. This table has some 670,000 distinct CDR3 sequences, roughly an eighth appearing once. The material was PBMCs, obtained on the day of the yellow fever booster vaccination. Receptors were obtained from a man younger than 45 who received the YFV17D yellow fever vaccine. Both conserved end residues are part of each CDR3. Each record gives: D gene, J gene, V gene, clone size, CDR3 protein, CDR3 DNA. A D gene is named only where the DNA matches it firmly. Only part of the rows carry a size: once, few, many, or a class if the clone is expanded.

d_call: -; j_call: TRBJ1-1; v_call: TRBV20-1; clone_size: few; cdr3_aa: CSARSPGLNTEAFF; cdr3_nt: TGCAGTGCTAGATCCCCGGGACTTAACACTGAAGCTTTCTTT
d_call: -; j_call: TRBJ1-2; v_call: TRBV9; clone_size: -; cdr3_aa: CASSVGLGFNYGYTF; cdr3_nt: TGTGCCAGCAGCGTAGGTCTGGGCTTTAACTATGGCTACACCTTC
d_call: -; j_call: TRBJ1-1; v_call: TRBV6-2/TRBV6-3; clone_size: few; cdr3_aa: CASSPIPNAEAFF; cdr3_nt: TGTGCCAGCAGCCCTATCCCGAACGCTGAAGCTTTCTTT
d_call: TRBD2; j_call: TRBJ2-1; v_call: TRBV7-9; clone_size: few; cdr3_aa: CASSLSLAGVGDEQFF; cdr3_nt: TGTGCCAGCAGCTTAAGTCTAGCGGGAGTTGGCGATGAGCAGTTCTTC
d_call: -; j_call: TRBJ2-2; v_call: TRBV20-1; clone_size: -; cdr3_aa: CSARLHKTTGELFF; cdr3_nt: TGCAGTGCTAGACTTCATAAGACCACCGGGGAGCTGTTTTTT
d_call: -; j_call: TRBJ1-3; v_call: TRBV7-2; clone_size: -; cdr3_aa: CASSLGQVSGNTIYF; cdr3_nt: TGTGCCAGCAGCTTAGGACAGGTGTCAGGAAACACCATATATTTT
d_call: -; j_call: TRBJ2-1; v_call: TRBV7-6; clone_size: -; cdr3_aa: CASSFTPSNEQFF; cdr3_nt: TGTGCCAGCAGCTTCACGCCTAGCAATGAGCAGTTCTTC
d_call: -; j_call: TRBJ2-1; v_call: TRBV5-1; clone_size: -; cdr3_aa: CASRRQYEQFF; cdr3_nt: TGCGCCAGCAGAAGGCAGTATGAGCAGTTCTTC
d_call: -; j_call: TRBJ1-2; v_call: TRBV6-5; clone_size: -; cdr3_aa: CASSYSRQDYGYTF; cdr3_nt: TGTGCCAGCAGTTACTCGAGGCAGGACTATGGCTACACCTTC
d_call: -; j_call: TRBJ2-7; v_call: TRBV21-1; clone_size: few; cdr3_aa: CARMVAGEREQYF; cdr3_nt: TGTGCCAGGATGGTAGCGGGAGAACGCGAGCAGTACTTC
d_call: -; j_call: TRBJ2-3; v_call: TRBV5-1; clone_size: few; cdr3_aa: CASSLAYGTTTDTQYF; cdr3_nt: TGCGCCAGCAGCTTGGCCTACGGGACCACCACAGATACGCAGTATTTT
d_call: -; j_call: TRBJ2-7; v_call: TRBV12-3/TRBV12-4; clone_size: -; cdr3_aa: CASSRDTIYEQYF; cdr3_nt: TGTGCCAGCAGTCGGGACACAATCTACGAGCAGTACTTC
d_call: -; j_call: TRBJ2-5; v_call: TRBV10-2; clone_size: few; cdr3_aa: CASGGGETQYF; cdr3_nt: TGCGCCAGTGGCGGAGGGGAGACCCAGTACTTC
d_call: TRBD2; j_call: TRBJ2-1; v_call: TRBV11-2; clone_size: -; cdr3_aa: CASSKDPGLAGPTSYNEQFF; cdr3_nt: TGTGCCAGCAGCAAAGATCCGGGACTAGCGGGGCCTACCTCCTACAATGAGCAGTTCTTC
d_call: -; j_call: TRBJ2-7; v_call: TRBV7-2; clone_size: few; cdr3_aa: CASRLSLTDYEQYF; cdr3_nt: TGTGCCAGCAGGTTGAGCCTGACAGACTACGAGCAGTACTTC
d_call: -; j_call: TRBJ2-5; v_call: TRBV4-1; clone_size: -; cdr3_aa: CASSQLEETQYF; cdr3_nt: TGCGCCAGCAGCCAATTAGAAGAGACCCAGTACTTC
d_call: -; j_call: TRBJ2-1; v_call: TRBV6-5; clone_size: -; cdr3_aa: CASSYVRGYNEQFF; cdr3_nt: TGTGCCAGCAGTTACGTTCGCGGATACAATGAGCAGTTCTTC
d_call: -; j_call: TRBJ2-7; v_call: TRBV30; clone_size: few; cdr3_aa: CAWSPQGREQYF; cdr3_nt: TGTGCCTGGAGCCCCCAAGGCCGAGAGCAGTACTTC
d_call: -; j_call: TRBJ2-7; v_call: TRBV7-9; clone_size: -; cdr3_aa: CASSLDWGSYEQYF; cdr3_nt: TGTGCCAGCAGCTTAGACTGGGGCTCCTACGAGCAGTACTTC
d_call: -; j_call: TRBJ1-6; v_call: TRBV3-1; clone_size: -; cdr3_aa: CASSQGGPGNSPLHF; cdr3_nt: TGTGCCAGCAGCCAAGGAGGACCAGGGAATTCACCCCTCCACTTT
d_call: TRBD1; j_call: TRBJ2-1; v_call: TRBV10-2; clone_size: few; cdr3_aa: CATNGQARPFF; cdr3_nt: TGCGCCACCAACGGACAGGCCCGCCCCTTCTTC
d_call: TRBD2; j_call: TRBJ2-7; v_call: TRBV29-1; clone_size: many; cdr3_aa: CSVEGGGLAAYEQYF; cdr3_nt: TGCAGCGTTGAGGGAGGGGGACTAGCGGCCTACGAGCAGTACTTC
d_call: -; j_call: TRBJ1-1; v_call: TRBV20-1; clone_size: few; cdr3_aa: CSARARARWPEAFF; cdr3_nt: TGCAGTGCTAGAGCGAGGGCCCGGTGGCCTGAAGCTTTCTTT
d_call: -; j_call: TRBJ2-6; v_call: TRBV4-3; clone_size: many; cdr3_aa: CASSQDPWGSGANVLTF; cdr3_nt: TGCGCCAGCAGCCAAGATCCATGGGGTTCTGGGGCCAACGTCCTGACTTTC
d_call: -; j_call: TRBJ2-1; v_call: TRBV2; clone_size: many; cdr3_aa: CASNLNRDHEQFF; cdr3_nt: TGTGCCAGCAACCTTAACAGGGACCATGAGCAGTTCTTC
d_call: -; j_call: TRBJ2-1; v_call: TRBV5-1; clone_size: -; cdr3_aa: CASSLEGYRTYNEQFF; cdr3_nt: TGCGCCAGCAGCTTGGAGGGCTATCGAACCTACAATGAGCAGTTCTTC
d_call: -; j_call: TRBJ2-7; v_call: TRBV21-1; clone_size: -; cdr3_aa: CASRDKNYEQYF; cdr3_nt: TGTGCCAGCAGGGACAAAAACTACGAGCAGTACTTC
d_call: TRBD1; j_call: TRBJ1-4; v_call: TRBV12-3/TRBV12-4; clone_size: few; cdr3_aa: CASRYSGTGIEKLFF; cdr3_nt: TGTGCCAGCAGGTACTCCGGGACAGGGATTGAAAAACTGTTTTTT